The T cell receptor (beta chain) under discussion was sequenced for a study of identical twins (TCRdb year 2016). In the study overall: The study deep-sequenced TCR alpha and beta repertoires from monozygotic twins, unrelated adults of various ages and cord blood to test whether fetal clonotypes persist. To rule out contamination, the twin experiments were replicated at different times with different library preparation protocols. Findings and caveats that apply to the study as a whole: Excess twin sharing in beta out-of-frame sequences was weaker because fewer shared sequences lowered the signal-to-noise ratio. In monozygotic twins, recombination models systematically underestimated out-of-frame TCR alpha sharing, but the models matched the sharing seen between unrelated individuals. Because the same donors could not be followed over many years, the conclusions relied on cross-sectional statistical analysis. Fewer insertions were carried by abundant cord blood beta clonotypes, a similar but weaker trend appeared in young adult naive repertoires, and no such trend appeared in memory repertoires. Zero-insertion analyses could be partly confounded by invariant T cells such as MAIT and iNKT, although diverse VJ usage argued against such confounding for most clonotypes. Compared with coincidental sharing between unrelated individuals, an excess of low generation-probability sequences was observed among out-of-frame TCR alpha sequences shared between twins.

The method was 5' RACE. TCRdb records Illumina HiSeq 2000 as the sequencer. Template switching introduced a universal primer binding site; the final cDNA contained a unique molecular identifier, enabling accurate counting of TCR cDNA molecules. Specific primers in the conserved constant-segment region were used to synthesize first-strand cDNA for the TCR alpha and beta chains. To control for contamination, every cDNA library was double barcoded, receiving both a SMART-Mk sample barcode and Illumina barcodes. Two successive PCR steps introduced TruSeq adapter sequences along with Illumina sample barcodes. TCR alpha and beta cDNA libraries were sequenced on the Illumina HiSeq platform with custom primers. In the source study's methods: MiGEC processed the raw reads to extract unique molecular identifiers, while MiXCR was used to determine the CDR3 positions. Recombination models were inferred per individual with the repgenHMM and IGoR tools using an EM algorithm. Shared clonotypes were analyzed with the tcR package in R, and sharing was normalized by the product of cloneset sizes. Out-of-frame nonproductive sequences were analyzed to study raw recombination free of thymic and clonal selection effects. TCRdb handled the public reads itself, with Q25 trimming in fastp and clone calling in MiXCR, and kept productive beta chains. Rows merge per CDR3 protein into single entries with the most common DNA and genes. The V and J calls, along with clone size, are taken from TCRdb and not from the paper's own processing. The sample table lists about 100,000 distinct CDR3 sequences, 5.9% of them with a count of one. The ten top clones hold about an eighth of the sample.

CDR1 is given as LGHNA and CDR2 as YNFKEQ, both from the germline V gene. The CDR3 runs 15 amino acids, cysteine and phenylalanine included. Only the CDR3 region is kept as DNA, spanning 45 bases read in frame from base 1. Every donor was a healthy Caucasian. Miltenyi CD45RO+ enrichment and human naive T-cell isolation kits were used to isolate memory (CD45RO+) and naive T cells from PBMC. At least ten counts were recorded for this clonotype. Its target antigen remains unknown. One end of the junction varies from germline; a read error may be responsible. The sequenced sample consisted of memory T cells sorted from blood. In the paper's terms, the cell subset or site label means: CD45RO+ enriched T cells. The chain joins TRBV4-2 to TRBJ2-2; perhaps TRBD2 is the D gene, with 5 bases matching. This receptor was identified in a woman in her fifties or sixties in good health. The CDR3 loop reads CASSKEDSNTGELFF. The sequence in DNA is TGTGCCAGCAGCAAAGAGGACTCTAACACCGGGGAGCTGTTTTTT.